This T cell receptor (beta chain) was sequenced in a study of T cell responses to AZD1222 COVID-19 vaccine (dated by TCRdb to 2020 to 2022). With respect to the entire study: AZD1222 recipients with second doses at about 4 weeks or about 12 weeks were pooled, because spike-specific TCR depth and breadth did not differ between schedules. TCR sequencing covered over 230 trial participants: some 210 given two doses of AZD1222 and 26 given two doses of MenACWY control vaccine. Enrollment into the trials was organized by age into subgroups of 18-55, 56-69 and 70-plus years, and those subgroups contained roughly 150, 30 and 60 TCR-sequenced participants, respectively. The research as a whole found: Conclusions about previously exposed vaccinees are limited because only 5 or 6 AZD1222 recipients were SARS-CoV-2 seropositive at baseline. The 56-69-year group was small, and its depth increase did not reach significance, likely because of low power. Participants were mostly white British and included more females than males, and it was suggested by the authors that clonal diversity may have been underestimated. Because no samples from the day 14 peak response were available, repertoires could be characterized only after the peak T cell response. Nearly half of unique spike-specific TCRs reportedly recognized epitopes outside regions mutated in the B.1.351 and B.1.1.7 variants. Vaccine-associated CD4 TCRs spanned the whole spike protein, with dominant responses in regions 160-218 and 743-854. After two AZD1222 doses, spike-specific TCR breadth and depth were significantly higher than at day 0 and than in MenACWY recipients.

The time point tag for this specimen amounts to: baseline before first vaccination. Samples from vaccinated people were obtained from the UK trials COV001 and COV002, which included a single-blind randomized controlled phase 2/3 trial of AZD1222 (ChAdOx1 nCoV-19) in healthy adults. For TCRbeta chain sequencing, PBMC samples were collected from trial participants at day 0 and at day 28 after the second dose. The CDR3 regions of human TCRbeta chains were subjected to immunosequencing. The authors' analysis ran thus. Repertoire TCRs were matched against a reference library of SARS-CoV-2-specific TCRs generated with the MIRA antigen-specificity platform. Breadth meant the fraction of unique TCRs that were SARS-CoV-2-associated, whereas depth meant the fraction of total T cells that were SARS-CoV-2-associated. Using the MIRA data, each spike-specific TCR was mapped to the spike region that the TCR reacts to and placed in a CD4 or CD8 class. Log10-transformed breadth and depth values were compared by one-way ANOVA with Sidak's multiple comparisons tests. The table comes from immuneACCESS by way of TCRdb, which keeps in-frame sequences with V and J called. Part of the clones is missing from these tables; in studies checked, under half for an unresolved V gene and the rest for unknown reasons. V and J calls and clone size are those listed in that table; D and trimming were worked out from the DNA. This sample has 200,000 or so clones in its table, and approximately 90% of those were observed once. The ten largest make up 6.1% of the sample.

According to the germline V gene (reference sequence), CDR1 reads DFQATT and CDR2 reads SNEGSKA. The CDR3 starts with the cysteine, ends with the phenylalanine, and has 13 residues. CDR3 DNA only is kept here, 39 bases in frame from base 1. Deletion took 3 bases off V and 4 bases off J, with a span of 10 bases between the germline ends. On this clone: Its antigen is still unknown. No base quality values were provided; no much bigger clone lies one nucleotide off.

Sequences were derived from peripheral blood, sampled on day 0 of AZD1222 vaccination. The chain was built from TRBV20-1 and TRBJ1-5, with no reliable assignment of the D segment. The sequence was collected from an adult in good health. The bases read TGCAGTGCTAGTGTGACGGAGAATCAGCCCCAGCATTTT. It translates as CSASVTENQPQHF.